Listed below are T cell receptor beta chains from one sample, sequenced in a study of shared clonotypes between healthy human individuals. Here immunoSEQ multiplex PCR was the method, and the copy in TCRdb shows in-frame clones only, minus some. This table holds 550,000 to 800,000 clones, 80% to 95% found once. The sample taken for sequencing was memory CD8+ T cells from PBMCs. Receptors originate from a man between 18 and 29 years old in good health. Some clones in this sample may be carry-over from other donors' samples. The CDR3 runs from the conserved cysteine through the conserved F or W. Fields, in order: D gene, J gene, V gene, clone size, CDR3 protein, CDR3 DNA. D genes are given only for firm matches. Only some rows state a clone size, as once, few, many or a class for expanded clones.

d_gene: -; j_gene: TRBJ1-4; v_gene: TRBV2; abundance: -; CDR3aa: CASSGGYHATNEKLFF; CDR3nt: TGTGCCAGCAGTGGAGGTTATCATGCAACTAATGAAAAACTGTTTTTT
d_gene: -; j_gene: TRBJ2-7; v_gene: TRBV5-4; abundance: once; CDR3aa: CASSLDYSYEQYF; CDR3nt: TGTGCCAGCAGCTTGGACTACTCCTACGAGCAGTACTTC
d_gene: TRBD1; j_gene: TRBJ2-7; v_gene: TRBV19; abundance: -; CDR3aa: CASSIQGVPYEQYF; CDR3nt: TGTGCCAGTAGTATACAGGGGGTCCCCTACGAGCAGTACTTC
d_gene: -; j_gene: TRBJ2-7; v_gene: TRBV7-9; abundance: -; CDR3aa: CASSFAPGNTYEQYF; CDR3nt: TGTGCCAGCAGCTTCGCCCCAGGGAATACCTACGAGCAGTACTTC
d_gene: -; j_gene: TRBJ1-5; v_gene: TRBV10-3; abundance: -; CDR3aa: CAISPGSLNVRSNQPQHF; CDR3nt: TGTGCCATCAGCCCAGGGTCCCTAAACGTTCGGAGCAATCAGCCCCAGCATTTT
d_gene: TRBD1; j_gene: TRBJ2-7; v_gene: TRBV29-1; abundance: -; CDR3aa: CSVGDRVQYF; CDR3nt: TGCAGCGTCGGCGACAGGGTCCAGTACTTC
d_gene: -; j_gene: TRBJ2-7; v_gene: TRBV7-6; abundance: -; CDR3aa: CASSLGSGTFDSYEQYF; CDR3nt: TGTGCCAGCAGCTTAGGCTCCGGGACATTCGACTCCTACGAGCAGTACTTC
d_gene: TRBD1; j_gene: TRBJ1-2; v_gene: TRBV14; abundance: -; CDR3aa: CASSRDGTAANYGYTF; CDR3nt: TGTGCCAGCAGTCGAGACGGGACAGCAGCTAACTATGGCTACACCTTC
d_gene: -; j_gene: TRBJ1-1; v_gene: TRBV19; abundance: -; CDR3aa: CASSVAGPLNTEAFF; CDR3nt: TGTGCCAGTAGTGTGGCAGGGCCCCTGAACACTGAAGCTTTCTTT
d_gene: -; j_gene: TRBJ1-1; v_gene: TRBV5-1; abundance: -; CDR3aa: CASSLGASNTEAFF; CDR3nt: TGCGCCAGCAGCTTGGGGGCCTCGAACACTGAAGCTTTCTTT
d_gene: TRBD2; j_gene: TRBJ2-3; v_gene: TRBV9; abundance: -; CDR3aa: CASSYSGRVTDTQYF; CDR3nt: TGTGCCAGCAGCTATAGCGGGAGGGTCACAGATACGCAGTATTTT